These 22 T cell receptor beta chains came from one sample sequenced in a study of T-cell reconstitution after alpha-beta-depleted transplantation in children. A TCRbeta library incorporating unique molecular identifiers was prepared. TCRdb re-called the PCR reads with MiXCR, one entry per CDR3 protein. Among about 500,000 distinct CDR3 sequences listed, roughly 33% were seen once. The material sequenced was PBMCs from the stem cell graft donor, taken from the stem cell graft. The receptors come from a human donor who donated a stem cell graft to a child with aplastic anemia.

The table lists this clonotype with a few counts. The rearrangement uses TRBV28 and TRBJ2-3; unclear D gene. Trimming stripped 3 bases from V and 7 bases from J, with 5 bases between. The CDR3 is 11 residues long. Germline V gene lookup returns CDR1 MDHEN and CDR2 SYDVKM. The CDR3 is CASSLGHTQYF. CDR3 bases: TGTGCCAGCAGTTTGGGCCATACGCAGTATTTT.

This clonotype has a handful of counts. The rearrangement links TRBV29-1 to TRBJ2-3; 7 nucleotides match TRBD2. The CDR3 contains 14 residues. V lost 3 bases, J lost 4 bases, and 7 bases stayed unmatched. Germline CDR1 and CDR2: SQVTM and ANQGSEA. This CDR3 is CSVDKGGRADTQYF. In nucleotides, the CDR3 is TGCAGCGTTGATAAGGGCGGGAGAGCAGATACGCAGTATTTT.

This chain uses TRBV25-1 with TRBJ2-5, with D possibly TRBD2 on 5 matching bases. The CDR3 extends over 15 amino acids. The V gene's germline CDR1 is MGHDK and CDR2 SYGVNS. The ends were cut back, 8 bases at V and 5 bases at J, with 21 bases in the middle. The CDR3 DNA reads as TGTGCCAGCGCCCTAGGTCTGATCCCGGGGGAGACCCAGTACTTC. This translates into CASALGLIPGETQYF.

This chain joins TRBV7-2 and TRBJ2-1; the D gene is possibly TRBD2 (6 bases). Germline-derived CDR1 and CDR2 are SGHTA and FQGNSA. Deletions cut 4 bases from V and 15 bases from J, with 16 bases between. This CDR3 has 12 residues. DNA for the CDR3: TGTGCCAGCAGCTCAGGACCCGGGGGTCCGTTCTTC. Translating it yields CASSSGPGGPFF.

This clonotype has a handful of counts. The rearrangement joins TRBV18 to TRBJ2-1, with D possibly matching TRBD2 (6 bases). Germline CDR1 is KGHSH and CDR2 is LQKENI. CDR3 size: 15 residues. Trimming took 2 bases from V and 8 from J, leaving 16 bases between them. CDR3 amino acids: CASSPMGLPSDEQFF. CDR3 coding DNA: TGTGCCAGCTCACCAATGGGACTCCCGTCGGATGAGCAGTTCTTC. The variable domain in full, with the rest retrieved from reference TRBV18 and TRBJ2-1, is NAGVMQNPRHLVRRRGQEARLRCSPMKGHSHVYWYRQLPEEGLKFMVYLQKENIIDESGMPKERFSAEFPKEGPSILRIQQVVRGDSAAYFCASSPMGLPSDEQFFGPGTRLTVL.

The chain combines TRBV10-3 with TRBJ2-1, with a possible D match to TRBD1 (6 bases). This CDR3 comprises 17 residues. The germline V gene encodes CDR1 ENHRY and CDR2 SYGVKD. V gave up 5 bases and J gave up 0 bases, with 17 bases separating them. CDR3 bases: TGTGCCATCAGTCAAGACTCAGGGGATTACTCCTACAATGAGCAGTTCTTC. This codes for CAISQDSGDYSYNEQFF.

The J gene is TRBJ1-3, the V gene TRBV7-2, with a tentative D call TRBD1 (5 bases). Trimming left V 1 base short and J 1 base short, with 11 bases between. Germline-derived CDR1 and CDR2 are SGHTA and FQGNSA. The CDR3 is made up of 16 amino acids. CDR3 DNA: TGTGCCAGCAGCTTAGGCCCACCAGGGTCTGGAAACACCATATATTTT. Translated, it gives CASSLGPPGSGNTIYF.

This chain connects TRBV30 to TRBJ2-7; D ambiguous. V was clipped by 0 bases and J by 0 bases, with 3 bases between them. Germline CDR1 reads GTSNPN; CDR2 reads SVGIG (reference sequence). The CDR3 runs 12 residues. The CDR3 nucleotides read TGTGCCTGGAGTGTCCGCTCCTACGAGCAGTACTTC. Translating gives CAWSVRSYEQYF.

The rearrangement joins TRBV10-3 to TRBJ2-1; 8 nucleotides line up with TRBD1. This CDR3 has 15 residues. V lost 3 bases and J lost 5; bases outside the gene matches: 6. CDR1 is ENHRY, CDR2 SYGVKD, per germline. CDR3 residues: CAISDAGGANNEQFF. The CDR3 DNA reads TGTGCCATCAGTGATGCAGGGGGCGCCAACAATGAGCAGTTCTTC.

This clonotype was counted a few times. This rearrangement joins TRBV20-1 to TRBJ1-1; D remains ambiguous. The V end lost 0 bases, the J end lost 1 base, and 18 bases lay between the germline ends. The CDR3 sequence is 17 residues long. Germline V lookup: CDR1 DFQATT, CDR2 SNEGSKA (reference sequence). CDR3 nucleotide sequence: TGCAGTGCTAGAGATATTTTCTCGGATAGGGAGAACACTGAAGCTTTCTTT. It yields the protein CSARDIFSDRENTEAFF.

This chain uses TRBV6-5 with TRBJ2-3; D ambiguous. Trimming took 0 bases from V and 1 from J, leaving 5 bases between them. CDR3 length: 14 amino acids. Germline CDR1 and CDR2: MNHEY and SVGAGI. The CDR3 coding sequence is TGTGCCAGCAGTTACTCGACCGGCACAGATACGCAGTATTTT. It yields the protein CASSYSTGTDTQYF.

This clonotype has just a few counts. The chain uses TRBV5-6 and TRBJ1-1, with unresolved D. In germline, CDR1 is SGHDT, CDR2 YYEEEE. The CDR3 is 14 amino acids. V dropped 4 bases and J dropped 5 bases, with 15 bases sitting between them. Here the CDR3 reads CASSGSGRKTEAFF. Written as DNA, the CDR3 is TGTGCCAGCAGCGGCTCTGGGAGGAAAACTGAAGCTTTCTTT.

This clonotype was found a few times. The CDR3 DNA sequence: TGTGCCAGCAGCCCCCTTCCTCAGGAAAAACTGTTTTTT. Its protein product is CASSPLPQEKLFF. This chain links TRBV7-6 with TRBJ1-4, with no clear D. The CDR3 is 13 residues long. Trimming removed 5 bases at V and 8 bases at J, with 12 bases between. Per germline, CDR1 SGHVS and CDR2 FNYEAQ.

This chain uses TRBV5-8 with TRBJ2-6, with 7 bases that match TRBD2. The V segment lost 2 bases and the J segment 0 bases; nucleotides outside the gene matches: 2. The V gene's germline CDR1 is SGHTS and CDR2 YDEGEE. The CDR3 runs 16 residues. CDR3 coding DNA: TGTGCCAGCAGCTTCGGGGGGACCTCTGGGGCCAACGTCCTGACTTTC. As protein: CASSFGGTSGANVLTF.

The chain is built from TRBV7-2 and TRBJ1-5; maybe TRBD1 (5 bases). V lost 0 bases to trimming and J lost 4 bases, with 19 bases between them. This CDR3 comprises 18 residues. Germline V gene data show CDR1 as SGHTA and CDR2 as FQGNSA. DNA of the CDR3: TGTGCCAGCAGCTTAGCGGGGGGAGCAGGAGTGAGTAATCAGCCCCAGCATTTT. This gives the protein CASSLAGGAGVSNQPQHF.

This clonotype was seen more than once but under ten times. The chain employs TRBV7-2 and TRBJ2-1; the D gene is possibly TRBD1 (6 bases). Germline V gene sequence: CDR1 SGHTA, CDR2 FQGNSA. V lost 0 bases to trimming and J lost 14 bases, with 20 bases between them. The CDR3 spans 15 residues. The CDR3 region is CASSLARYRAYGKFF. In DNA, the CDR3 is TGTGCCAGCAGCTTAGCAAGGTACAGGGCCTACGGAAAGTTCTTC.

A few counts support this clonotype. CDR3 sequence (DNA): TGCAGTGCTAGAGTTCCAACCAACACTGAAGCTTTCTTT. Its protein product is CSARVPTNTEAFF. The genes are TRBV20-1 and TRBJ1-1; no reliable D call. CDR3 size: 13 residues. V was clipped by 1 base and J by 2 bases, with 8 bases between them. The germline CDR1 and CDR2 sequences are DFQATT and SNEGSKA (reference sequence).

There are a few counts of this clonotype. V gene TRBV5-6 combines with J gene TRBJ2-3; D not resolved. The length of the CDR3 is 16 residues. V lost 3 bases to trimming and J lost 0 bases, with 14 bases between them. Germline CDR1 SGHDT, CDR2 YYEEEE. CDR3: CASSSPGRASTDTQYF. In DNA form, the CDR3 reads TGTGCCAGCAGCTCACCCGGTAGGGCTAGCACAGATACGCAGTATTTT. The full variable domain, in which reference TRBV5-6 and TRBJ2-3 provide the parts outside the CDR3, is DAGVTQSPTHLIKTRGQQVTLRCSPKSGHDTVSWYQQALGQGPQFIFQYYEEEERQRGNFPDRFSGHQFPNYSSELNVNALLLGDSALYLCASSSPGRASTDTQYFGPGTRLTVL.

The chain employs TRBV28 and TRBJ2-5, with 9 bases that match TRBD2. Per germline, CDR1 MDHEN and CDR2 SYDVKM. CDR3 size: 15 residues. Unmatched junction bases numbered 8, after V lost 5 bases and J lost 4 bases. CDR3 nucleotide sequence: TGTGCCAGCAGTGGCCTCGCGCGGGAGGGAGAGACCCAGTACTTC. It codes for CASSGLAREGETQYF.

The rearrangement links TRBV7-7 to TRBJ2-3, with TRBD1 matching over 7 bases. CDR1 and CDR2 from the germline V gene are SSHAT and FNYEAQ (reference sequence). The CDR3 sequence is 16 residues long. V was pared by 5 bases and J by 3 bases, with 11 bases of the junction left unmatched. The CDR3 region has the DNA TGTGCCAGCAGCGAAAACGAGGGGGCGCCGACAGATACGCAGTATTTT. Translated, it gives CASSENEGAPTDTQYF. The full variable domain, its missing parts supplied by reference TRBV7-7 and TRBJ2-3, is GAGVSQSPRYKVTKRGQDVTLRCDPISSHATLYWYQQALGQGPEFLTYFNYEAQPDKSGLPSDRFSAERPEGSISTLTIQRTEQRDSAMYRCASSENEGAPTDTQYFGPGTRLTVL.

V usage is TRBV6-1 and J usage is TRBJ2-3, with a weak D call TRBD2 (5 bases). CDR3 length: 14 residues. Looked up from germline, CDR1 is MNHNS and CDR2 is SASEGT. Trimming left V 3 bases short and J 6 bases short, with 13 bases between. Here the CDR3 DNA reads TGTGCCAGCAGTGAGACCAAGGCTAGCGATACGCAGTATTTT. Protein: CASSETKASDTQYF.

This clonotype was observed a few times. The chain joins TRBV11-2 to TRBJ2-3, with 7 bases fitting TRBD1. Germline lookup yields CDR1 SGHAT and CDR2 FQNNGV. V shed 4 bases, J shed 2 bases, and the junction held 3 bases outside the gene matches. The CDR3 contains 14 residues. CDR3 amino acids: CASSSGQPTDTQYF. DNA for the CDR3: TGTGCCAGCAGCTCGGGACAGCCCACAGATACGCAGTATTTT.